One sample yielded the 31 T cell receptor beta chains listed below, sequenced in a study of blood T cell repertoires in COVID-19. The table came from immunoSEQ multiplex PCR; TCRdb's copy has only in-frame clones and leaves some out. The sample lists over 200,000 clones; 70% to 90% were seen once. What was sequenced was PBMCs or T cells enriched from blood (not recorded which). The receptor set was obtained from a man younger than 45 who had recovered from COVID-19.

V is TRBV5-1 and J is TRBJ1-1; 7 nucleotides agree with TRBD1. This CDR3 has 17 residues. Germline V lookup: CDR1 SGHRS, CDR2 YFSETQ. Trimming cost V 3 bases and J 1 base; bases outside gene matches: 12. CDR3 protein: CASSSLRNRGGNTEAFF. The DNA for the CDR3 is TGCGCCAGCAGCTCCTTGAGGAACAGGGGCGGGAACACTGAAGCTTTCTTT.

This clone has only one observation. The chain uses TRBV7-9 and TRBJ1-2; D is unresolved. There are 10 residues in the CDR3. Germline V lookup: CDR1 SEHNR, CDR2 FQNEAQ (reference sequence). V lost 10 bases, J lost 8 bases, and 11 bases lay in between. The CDR3 sequence is CAIEGGGYTF. The DNA for the CDR3 is TGTGCCATCGAGGGAGGAGGCTACACCTTC.

This clone turned up a few times. The genes are TRBV11-2 and TRBJ2-1, with 10 nucleotides matching TRBD2. The V gene's germline CDR1 is SGHAT and CDR2 FQNNGV. The trim removed 5 bases at V and 7 bases at J, leaving 8 bases unmatched. The CDR3 has 15 residues. CDR3 region: CASSRLAGAHNEQFF. CDR3 bases: TGTGCCAGCAGCCGCCTAGCGGGAGCTCATAATGAGCAGTTCTTC. Full variable domain (missing parts from reference TRBV11-2 and TRBJ2-1): EAGVAQSPRYKIIEKRQSVAFWCNPISGHATLYWYQQILGQGPKLLIQFQNNGVVDDSQLPKDRFSAERLKGVDSTLKIQPAKLEDSAVYLCASSRLAGAHNEQFFGPGTRLTVL.

As for this clone: Additional DNA sequences in this sample encode the identical CDR3. This rearrangement joins TRBV2 to TRBJ2-5; 8 bases agree with TRBD2. This CDR3 comprises 14 residues. Trimming cost V 5 bases and J 2 bases; bases outside gene matches: 4. In germline, CDR1 is SNHLY, CDR2 FYNNEI. The CDR3 loop is CASSPGTRQETQYF. For the CDR3, the DNA is TGTGCCAGCAGTCCCGGGACTAGGCAAGAGACCCAGTACTTC.

The V gene is TRBV7-9, the J gene TRBJ1-3; no definite D call. This CDR3 is built from 18 residues. Looked up from germline, CDR1 is SEHNR and CDR2 is FQNEAQ (reference sequence). Trimming shortened V by 2 bases and J by 2 bases, and 19 bases separated the two germline ends. The DNA of the CDR3 is TGTGCCAGCAGCTTATCGACACAGCGGGGTTTCGCTGGAAACACCATATATTTT. Translating gives CASSLSTQRGFAGNTIYF.

With regard to this clone: The sample contains more than one DNA sequence encoding this CDR3. The chain links TRBV27 to TRBJ1-2, with D possibly being TRBD1 (5 bases). The CDR3 consists of 13 residues. The V end was cut by 3 bases, the J end by 4 bases, with 9 bases between. The germline CDR1 and CDR2 sequences are MNHEY and SMNVEV (reference sequence). CDR3 protein: CASSFRGSYGYTF. CDR3 nucleotides: TGTGCCAGCAGTTTTCGGGGGAGCTATGGCTACACCTTC.

The rearrangement links TRBV28 to TRBJ2-7, with 7 bases aligning to TRBD1. CDR1 and CDR2 from the germline V gene are MDHEN and SYDVKM. Trimming removed 9 bases from V and 0 bases from J; junction bases left unmatched: 5. The CDR3 length is 13 residues. CDR3 residues: CASIGTASYEQYF. CDR3 bases: TGTGCCAGTATAGGGACAGCCTCCTACGAGCAGTACTTC.

The rearrangement links TRBV11-3 to TRBJ2-2; possible D gene TRBD2, 6 bases. The CDR3 sequence is 15 residues long. Germline V gene sequence: CDR1 SGHNT, CDR2 YENEEA. Between the trimmed V and J ends, which lost 1 base and 6 bases, there was a span of 12 bases. The CDR3 sequence: CASSLGGSSAGELFF. DNA of the CDR3: TGTGCCAGCAGCTTAGGCGGTTCTAGCGCCGGGGAGCTGTTTTTT.

The chain carries TRBV19 and TRBJ1-4; D gene ambiguous. Germline V gene data show CDR1 as LNHDA and CDR2 as SQIVND (reference sequence). Trimming removed 5 bases from V and 0 bases from J, with 13 bases in between. The CDR3 is made up of 16 amino acids. CDR3 sequence: CASSLGGPATNEKLFF. CDR3 coding DNA: TGTGCCAGTAGTCTTGGTGGGCCGGCAACTAATGAAAAACTGTTTTTT.

The chain uses TRBV6-5 and TRBJ1-6, with 8 bases matching TRBD1. Germline V lookup: CDR1 MNHEY, CDR2 SVGAGI. The CDR3 loop spans 16 amino acids. V was pared by 4 bases and J by 6 bases, with 8 bases of the junction left unmatched. CDR3 sequence reads: CASSFRLDRGNSPLHF. CDR3 DNA: TGTGCCAGCAGTTTCCGGTTAGACAGGGGTAATTCACCCCTCCACTTT.

The J gene is TRBJ1-5, the V gene TRBV10-3; D might be TRBD1 (5 bases). There are 12 residues in the CDR3. Germline-derived CDR1 and CDR2 are ENHRY and SYGVKD. Trimming pared 4 bases from V and 7 bases from J, leaving 8 bases between. CDR3 sequence (DNA): TGTGCCATCAGTGCGGAGGGGCAGCCCCAGCATTTT. Translating it yields CAISAEGQPQHF.

The chain has TRBV18 and TRBJ1-4; TRBD1 matches at 8 bases. Unmatched junction bases numbered 3, after V lost 3 bases and J lost 6 bases. The germline gives CDR1 KGHSH, CDR2 LQKENI. The CDR3 consists of 14 residues. CDR3 sequence reads: CASSPDRAYEKLFF. CDR3 sequence (DNA): TGTGCCAGCTCACCGGACAGGGCTTATGAAAAACTGTTTTTT.

This sequence joins TRBV5-8 and TRBJ2-3, with D possibly TRBD1 on 6 matching bases. The CDR3 is made up of 16 amino acids. Germline V gives CDR1 SGHTS, CDR2 YDEGEE. V was cut by 0 bases and J by 6 bases, with 17 bases left in between. The CDR3 DNA follows: TGTGCCAGCAGCTTGGTAGTGGGACATTCTGCGGATACGCAGTATTTT. This encodes CASSLVVGHSADTQYF.

This sequence joins TRBV5-8 and TRBJ2-1, with 7 bases identical to TRBD1. Trimming removed 4 bases from V and 4 bases from J; junction bases left unmatched: 8. The CDR3 loop spans 15 amino acids. Germline V gene sequence: CDR1 SGHTS, CDR2 YDEGEE. Here the CDR3 reads CASSKMGQSYNEQFF. The DNA of the CDR3 is TGTGCCAGCAGCAAAATGGGACAGAGTTACAATGAGCAGTTCTTC.

The J gene is TRBJ2-7, the V gene TRBV21-1; the listed D gene, TRBD2, was not tested against the DNA. TRBV21-1 is a pseudogene locus. CDR3 length: 16 amino acids. The CDR3 DNA sequence: TGTGCCAGCAGAAAACCGGACGGCGGCCGGGGGTACGAGCAGTACTTC. Protein: CASRKPDGGRGYEQYF.

The chain joins TRBV27 to TRBJ1-1; TRBD1 is a possible D gene (5 bases). Per the germline V gene, CDR1 is MNHEY and CDR2 is SMNVEV (reference sequence). Deletions cut 5 bases from V and 1 base from J, with 11 bases between. The CDR3 has 14 amino acids. This chain's CDR3 is CASSRWGGNTEAFF. In nucleotides, the CDR3 is TGTGCCAGCAGTAGGTGGGGGGGGAACACTGAAGCTTTCTTT.

This sequence joins TRBV25-1 and TRBJ2-3; 12 bases agree with TRBD1. The CDR3 extends over 15 amino acids. The V gene end was trimmed by 5 bases and the J gene end by 4 bases; junction bases not matched to a gene: 4. Germline CDR1 is MGHDK and CDR2 is SYGVNS. CDR3 sequence reads: CASSWDRGRADTQYF. For the CDR3, the DNA is TGTGCCAGCAGTTGGGACAGGGGGCGGGCAGATACGCAGTATTTT.

The rearrangement uses TRBV7-8 and TRBJ2-2; 9 bases are a match to TRBD2. V lost 3 bases to trimming and J lost 6 bases; unmatched junction nucleotides: 5. Germline CDR1 SGHVS, CDR2 FQNEAQ. The CDR3 totals 15 residues. The CDR3 DNA sequence: TGTGCCAGCAGCTTTAGCGGGAGCCAGCCCGGGGAGCTGTTTTTT. Protein: CASSFSGSQPGELFF.

This chain connects TRBV4-2 to TRBJ1-1, with D hard to call. There are 15 residues in the CDR3. The germline V gene has CDR1 LGHNA and CDR2 YNFKEQ. Trimming took off 4 bases at V and 1 base at J, with 13 bases between the two ends. CDR3 amino acids: CASSPRERENTEAFF. CDR3 coding DNA: TGTGCCAGCAGCCCGAGGGAACGAGAGAACACTGAAGCTTTCTTT.

This clone was counted a single time. This chain uses TRBV7-2 with TRBJ1-5; 9 positions agree with TRBD1. The V gene's germline CDR1 is SGHTA and CDR2 FQGNSA. V shed 5 bases and J 4 bases; nucleotides not matched to a gene: 6. The CDR3 length is 15 residues. DNA for the CDR3: TGTGCCAGCAGCGGTCGACAGGGGGATAATCAGCCCCAGCATTTT. It encodes CASSGRQGDNQPQHF.

The chain links TRBV7-9 to TRBJ2-7; TRBD1 agrees at 7 bases. The V gene end was trimmed by 5 bases and the J gene end by 1 base; junction bases not matched to a gene: 5. This CDR3 is 14 amino acids long. Germline V CDR1 and CDR2: SEHNR, FQNEAQ (reference sequence). CDR3 nucleotides: TGTGCCAGCAGCCGTGGACAGGCGTCCTACGAGCAGTACTTC. This gives the protein CASSRGQASYEQYF. The entire variable domain, with the rest obtained from reference TRBV7-9 and TRBJ2-7, is as follows: DTGVSQNPRHKITKRGQNVTFRCDPISEHNRLYWYRQTLGQGPEFLTYFQNEAQLEKSRLLSDRFSAERPKGSFSTLEIQRTEQGDSAMYLCASSRGQASYEQYFGPGTRLTVT.

This chain joins TRBV30 and TRBJ1-1; 9 bases line up with TRBD1. The V gene end was trimmed by 1 base and the J gene end by 5 bases; junction bases not matched to a gene: 8. This CDR3 spans 15 amino acids. CDR1 GTSNPN and CDR2 SVGIG come from the germline V gene (reference sequence). DNA for the CDR3: TGTGCCTGGAGTGGTCCCGGGACAGGGAAAACTGAAGCTTTCTTT. Encoded protein: CAWSGPGTGKTEAFF.

The chain employs TRBV30 and TRBJ1-5, with 7 bases identical to TRBD1. Trimming cost V 5 bases and J 7 bases; bases outside gene matches: 8. Germline V gene lookup returns CDR1 GTSNPN and CDR2 SVGIG (reference sequence). The CDR3 spans 13 residues. The CDR3 loop reads CAWAKQGIQPQHF. CDR3 coding DNA: TGTGCCTGGGCAAAACAGGGGATACAGCCCCAGCATTTT.

This chain joins TRBV4-1 and TRBJ1-5; D gene uncertain. Germline CDR1 reads MGHRA; CDR2 reads YSYEKL. Trimming removed 3 bases from V and 5 bases from J, with 5 bases in between. This CDR3 region has 12 residues. For the CDR3, the DNA is TGCGCCAGCAGCCACCGAGATCAGCCCCAGCATTTT. It specifies CASSHRDQPQHF.

The V and J genes are TRBV29-1 and TRBJ2-3; 11 bases match TRBD2. The germline gives CDR1 SQVTM, CDR2 ANQGSEA. V was pared by 6 bases and J by 1 base, with 6 bases of the junction left unmatched. This CDR3 comprises 15 residues. This CDR3 reads CSVPRTSGRTDTQYF. In nucleotides, the CDR3 is TGCAGCGTCCCCCGGACTAGCGGGCGCACAGATACGCAGTATTTT.

This clone occurred many times. This sequence joins TRBV6-5 and TRBJ1-2, with 11 bases lining up with TRBD1. The CDR3 totals 16 residues. V lost 2 bases and J lost 2; bases outside the gene matches: 4. The germline CDR1 and CDR2 sequences are MNHEY and SVGAGI. The CDR3 nucleotides are TGTGCCAGCAGTTACCGGGACAGGGGGGCCAACTATGGCTACACCTTC. Its protein is CASSYRDRGANYGYTF.

The chain couples TRBV9 to TRBJ1-2; TRBD1 aligns across 7 bases. The CDR3 loop spans 14 amino acids. V was pared by 0 bases and J by 6 bases, with 5 bases of the junction left unmatched. CDR1 and CDR2 (germline): SGDLS, YYNGEE. CDR3: CASSVAGTANGYTF. The CDR3 DNA reads TGTGCCAGCAGCGTAGCCGGGACAGCAAATGGCTACACCTTC.

This chain links TRBV7-9 with TRBJ2-1; possibly TRBD2 for D (6 bases). The CDR3 runs to 16 residues. Per the germline V gene, CDR1 is SEHNR and CDR2 is FQNEAQ (reference sequence). V lost 4 bases to trimming and J lost 4 bases, with 17 bases between them. Here the CDR3 reads CASSSTREMRYNEQFF. Written as DNA, the CDR3 is TGTGCCAGCAGCTCCACGCGGGAAATGCGTTACAATGAGCAGTTCTTC.

The CDR3 DNA sequence: TGTGCCAGCAGCCCGGCTGGGGGGAGCTATGGCTACACCTTC. As protein: CASSPAGGSYGYTF. The V and J genes are TRBV5-6 and TRBJ1-2; D perhaps matches TRBD1 (5 bases). CDR3 size: 14 residues. V was cut by 4 bases and J by 4 bases, with 14 bases left in between. CDR1 and CDR2 (germline): SGHDT, YYEEEE.

The chain employs TRBV5-6 and TRBJ1-2; D not resolved. Germline V gene sequence: CDR1 SGHDT, CDR2 YYEEEE. The CDR3 runs 13 residues. The V end was cut by 0 bases, the J end by 4 bases, with 7 bases between. The CDR3 region is CASSLGRLYGYTF. The DNA for the CDR3 is TGTGCCAGCAGCTTGGGCAGGCTCTATGGCTACACCTTC.

This rearrangement joins TRBV6-5 to TRBJ1-1; D remains ambiguous. The CDR3 loop spans 16 amino acids. In germline, CDR1 is MNHEY, CDR2 SVGAGI. Deletions cut 1 base from V and 0 bases from J, with 12 bases between. CDR3 amino acids: CASSYFGGRMNTEAFF. For the CDR3, the DNA is TGTGCCAGCAGTTACTTTGGCGGGCGGATGAACACTGAAGCTTTCTTT.